This is a list of T cell receptor beta chains from one sample in a study of cytomegalovirus exposure and HLA in healthy donors. TCRdb's copy holds only in-frame clones and misses some; the assay was immunoSEQ multiplex PCR. The table lists around 150,000 clones, almost 85% of them singletons. The material sequenced was PBMCs. These receptor sequences come from a man aged 25-45 years in good health and CMV-seropositive. CDR3s include the opening cysteine and the closing phenylalanine or tryptophan. Fields, in order: D gene, V gene, J gene, CDR3 protein. The D gene is left open where the match is weak.

d_gene: TRBD2
v_gene: TRBV5-1
j_gene: TRBJ2-3
CDR3aa: CASSEQGLAGRNTQYF

d_gene: TRBD1
v_gene: TRBV29-1
j_gene: TRBJ1-2
CDR3aa: CSVDGTGVSGYTF

d_gene: TRBD1
v_gene: TRBV5-1
j_gene: TRBJ1-2
CDR3aa: CASSLVRQGSPSDF

d_gene: TRBD1
v_gene: TRBV7-9
j_gene: TRBJ1-1
CDR3aa: CASSSHTGGSVDTEAFF

d_gene: NA
v_gene: TRBV28
j_gene: TRBJ2-1
CDR3aa: CASLGKGWVEQFF

d_gene: TRBD1
v_gene: TRBV9
j_gene: NA
CDR3aa: CASSRGTGGAYEQYF

d_gene: NA
v_gene: TRBV25-1
j_gene: TRBJ2-7
CDR3aa: CASSEGGTVYEQYF

d_gene: NA
v_gene: TRBV2
j_gene: TRBJ2-2
CDR3aa: CASKGDGGGAGELFF

d_gene: NA
v_gene: TRBV6-4
j_gene: TRBJ1-2
CDR3aa: CASSQDSASYGYTF

d_gene: NA
v_gene: TRBV5-1
j_gene: TRBJ2-5
CDR3aa: CASSLQPLGAETQYF

d_gene: NA
v_gene: TRBV5-4
j_gene: TRBJ2-1
CDR3aa: CASSLGGAGGNEQFF

d_gene: NA
v_gene: TRBV7-9
j_gene: TRBJ2-3
CDR3aa: CASTPSGPDTQYF

d_gene: NA
v_gene: TRBV7-8
j_gene: TRBJ1-6
CDR3aa: CASSLGGTPGGSPLHF

d_gene: NA
v_gene: TRBV29-1
j_gene: TRBJ2-3
CDR3aa: CSTGRGRYTDTQYF

d_gene: NA
v_gene: TRBV30
j_gene: TRBJ1-2
CDR3aa: CAWSVPWYSSSNYGYTF

d_gene: NA
v_gene: TRBV5-8
j_gene: TRBJ2-6
CDR3aa: CASSLFTGPGANVLTF

d_gene: NA
v_gene: TRBV2
j_gene: TRBJ2-7
CDR3aa: CASWALEEGEQYF

d_gene: TRBD2
v_gene: TRBV19
j_gene: TRBJ2-7
CDR3aa: CASSIIGGSSYEQYF

d_gene: TRBD1
v_gene: TRBV7-9
j_gene: TRBJ1-2
CDR3aa: CASSLARTGVVEGYTF

d_gene: NA
v_gene: TRBV28
j_gene: TRBJ1-2
CDR3aa: CASVWGTQGRGYTF

d_gene: NA
v_gene: TRBV10-2
j_gene: TRBJ1-1
CDR3aa: CASLSVAGSTEAFF

d_gene: TRBD2
v_gene: TRBV5-1
j_gene: TRBJ2-5
CDR3aa: CASSHGLVGKQETQYF

d_gene: TRBD2
v_gene: TRBV11-2
j_gene: TRBJ2-7
CDR3aa: CASSNLAGGPYEQYF

d_gene: TRBD1
v_gene: TRBV19
j_gene: TRBJ1-1
CDR3aa: CASKLEGTGGGEAFF

d_gene: TRBD2
v_gene: TRBV5-4
j_gene: TRBJ2-3
CDR3aa: CASTLYLAGGTDTQYF

d_gene: TRBD1
v_gene: TRBV5-5
j_gene: TRBJ2-7
CDR3aa: CASSPTGIYEQYF

d_gene: NA
v_gene: TRBV6-1
j_gene: TRBJ2-3
CDR3aa: CASNSGHPRTDTQYF

d_gene: TRBD1
v_gene: TRBV28
j_gene: TRBJ2-1
CDR3aa: CASSQIQGAREQFF

d_gene: TRBD2
v_gene: TRBV4-1
j_gene: TRBJ2-7
CDR3aa: CASSQASGVSYEQYF

d_gene: TRBD1
v_gene: TRBV19
j_gene: TRBJ1-1
CDR3aa: CASSRRGPAEAFF

d_gene: TRBD1
v_gene: TRBV4-1
j_gene: TRBJ1-6
CDR3aa: CASSQPPSGTGVTYNSPLHF

d_gene: NA
v_gene: TRBV7-9
j_gene: TRBJ1-2
CDR3aa: CASSPFRGVEGDGYTF

d_gene: NA
v_gene: TRBV6-5
j_gene: TRBJ1-5
CDR3aa: CASSTGPGQPQHF

d_gene: NA
v_gene: TRBV21-1
j_gene: TRBJ2-3
CDR3aa: CASSSDGRADTQYF

d_gene: TRBD1
v_gene: TRBV10-2
j_gene: TRBJ1-1
CDR3aa: CASRPGQGIEAFF

d_gene: NA
v_gene: TRBV19
j_gene: TRBJ1-5
CDR3aa: CASSRQVNQPQHF

d_gene: NA
v_gene: TRBV7-2
j_gene: TRBJ2-1
CDR3aa: CASTLQGSEYNEQFF

d_gene: NA
v_gene: TRBV2
j_gene: TRBJ2-7
CDR3aa: CASSDLGFYEQYF

d_gene: NA
v_gene: TRBV5-1
j_gene: TRBJ2-3
CDR3aa: CASHRASLASDTQYF